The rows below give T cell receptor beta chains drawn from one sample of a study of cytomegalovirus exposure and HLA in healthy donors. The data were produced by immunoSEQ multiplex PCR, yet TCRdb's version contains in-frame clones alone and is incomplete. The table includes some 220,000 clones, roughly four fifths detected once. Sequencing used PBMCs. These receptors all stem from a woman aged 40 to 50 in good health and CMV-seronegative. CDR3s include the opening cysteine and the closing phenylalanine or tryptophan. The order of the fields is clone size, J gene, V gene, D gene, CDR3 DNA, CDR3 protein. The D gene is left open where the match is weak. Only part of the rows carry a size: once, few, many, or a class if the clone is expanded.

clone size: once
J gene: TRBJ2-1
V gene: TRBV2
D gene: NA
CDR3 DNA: TGTGCCAGCAGAGCGACTAGGGTTGAGCAGTTCTTC
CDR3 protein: CASRATRVEQFF

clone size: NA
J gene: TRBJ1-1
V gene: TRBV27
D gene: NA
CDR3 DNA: NA
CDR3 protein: CASSWGQGAYEVFF

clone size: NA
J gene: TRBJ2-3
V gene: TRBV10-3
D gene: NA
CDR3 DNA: TGTGCCATCAGTGGCACCGCCGGCGGGGGCACAGATACGCAGTATTTT
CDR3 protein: CAISGTAGGGTDTQYF

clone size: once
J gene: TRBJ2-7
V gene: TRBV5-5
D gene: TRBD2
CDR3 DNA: TGTGCCAGCAGCTTGGTAATAGCGGGGGGGGTGGACGAGCAGTACTTC
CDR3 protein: CASSLVIAGGVDEQYF

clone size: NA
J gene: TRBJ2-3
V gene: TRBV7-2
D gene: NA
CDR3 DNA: TGTGCCAGCAGCTTAGCGGGGAGTACGCAGTATTTT
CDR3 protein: CASSLAGSTQYF

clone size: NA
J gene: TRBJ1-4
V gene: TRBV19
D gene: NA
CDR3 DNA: TGTGCCAGTAGTGCCCAAACAGGGCCCAATGAAAAACTGTTTTTT
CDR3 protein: CASSAQTGPNEKLFF

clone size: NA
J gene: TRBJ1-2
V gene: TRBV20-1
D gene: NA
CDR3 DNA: TGCAGTGCTAGTACAGGGAATGGCTACACCTTC
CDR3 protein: CSASTGNGYTF

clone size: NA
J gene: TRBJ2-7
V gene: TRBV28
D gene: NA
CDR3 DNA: TGTGCCAGCAGTCTGGCCACGGGTTACTACGAGCAGTACTTC
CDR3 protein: CASSLATGYYEQYF

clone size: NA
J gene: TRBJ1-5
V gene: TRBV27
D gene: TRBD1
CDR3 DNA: TGTGCCAGCAGTCCACGGACAGGTTCGCAGCCCCAGCATTTT
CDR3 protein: CASSPRTGSQPQHF

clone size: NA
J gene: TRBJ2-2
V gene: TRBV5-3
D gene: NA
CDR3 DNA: TGTGCCAGAAGCTTCCCCGGTCATCTGAACACCGGGGAGCTGTTTTTT
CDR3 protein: CARSFPGHLNTGELFF

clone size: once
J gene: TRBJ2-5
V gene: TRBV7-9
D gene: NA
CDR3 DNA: TGTGCCAGCAGCTCAACAGGGAAGGGAGAGACCCAGTACTTC
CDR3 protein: CASSSTGKGETQYF

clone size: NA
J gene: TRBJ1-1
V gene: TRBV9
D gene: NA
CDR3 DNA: TGTGCCAGCAGCGTAGGACAGATGAACACTGAAGCTTTCTTT
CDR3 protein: CASSVGQMNTEAFF

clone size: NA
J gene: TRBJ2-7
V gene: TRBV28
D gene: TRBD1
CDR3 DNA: TGTGCCAGCAGTTTAGGCGGGACAGGGGTCGTCGGGCAGTACTTC
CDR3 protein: CASSLGGTGVVGQYF

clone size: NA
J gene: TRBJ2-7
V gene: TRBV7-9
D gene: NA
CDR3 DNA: TGTTCCAGCAGCTTTACGGGCTACGAGCAGTACTTC
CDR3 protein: CSSSFTGYEQYF

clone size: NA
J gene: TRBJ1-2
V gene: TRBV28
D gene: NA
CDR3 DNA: TGTGCCAGCAGTCCGACAGAGTACTATGGCTACACCTTC
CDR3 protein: CASSPTEYYGYTF

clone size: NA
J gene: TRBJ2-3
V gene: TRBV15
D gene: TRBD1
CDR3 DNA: TGTGCCACCAGCAGAGCTGGGACAGGGGTAGATACGCAGTATTTT
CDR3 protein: CATSRAGTGVDTQYF

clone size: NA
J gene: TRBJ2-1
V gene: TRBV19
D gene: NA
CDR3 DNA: TGTGCCAGTCGCATGGCCCTAGCAGTGGGTGAGCAGTTCTTC
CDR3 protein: CASRMALAVGEQFF

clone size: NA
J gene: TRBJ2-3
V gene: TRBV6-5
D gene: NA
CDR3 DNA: TGTGCCAGCAGTTACTCTTCGGGGTACACAGATACGCAGTATTTT
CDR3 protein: CASSYSSGYTDTQYF

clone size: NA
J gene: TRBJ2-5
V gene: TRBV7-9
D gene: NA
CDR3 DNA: TGTGCCAGCAGCTTATTATCGGAGACCCAGTACTTC
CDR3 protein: CASSLLSETQYF

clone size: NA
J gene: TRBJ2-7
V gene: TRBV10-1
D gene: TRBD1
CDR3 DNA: TGCGCCAGCAGTGAGACAGGGGAGCCTACCTACGAGCAGTACTTC
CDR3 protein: CASSETGEPTYEQYF

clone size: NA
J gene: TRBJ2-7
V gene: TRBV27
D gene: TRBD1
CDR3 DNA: TGTGCCAGCGCCGGGGACAGGGACGAGCAGTACTTC
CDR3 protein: CASAGDRDEQYF

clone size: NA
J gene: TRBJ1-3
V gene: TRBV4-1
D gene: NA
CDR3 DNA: TGCGCCAGCAGCCAAGATGAAATGCCTGCGGGGGCCTCTGGAAACACCATATATTTT
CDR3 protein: CASSQDEMPAGASGNTIYF

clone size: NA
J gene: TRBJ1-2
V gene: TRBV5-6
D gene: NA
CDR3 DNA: TGTGCCAGCCCTGGGGAGAGGGACTATGGCTACACCTTC
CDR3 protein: CASPGERDYGYTF

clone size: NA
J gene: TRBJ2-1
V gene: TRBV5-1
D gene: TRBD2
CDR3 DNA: TGCGCCAGCAGCTTGGGGACTAGTGAGCAGTTCTTC
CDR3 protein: CASSLGTSEQFF

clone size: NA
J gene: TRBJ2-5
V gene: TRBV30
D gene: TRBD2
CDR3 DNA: TGTGCCTGGAGTGGTGGACTAGCGGACAAAGAGACCCAGTACTTC
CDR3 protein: CAWSGGLADKETQYF

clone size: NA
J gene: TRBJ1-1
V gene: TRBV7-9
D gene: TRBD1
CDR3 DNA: TGTGCCAGCAGCGGACAGGGGGGGACTGAAGCTTTCTTT
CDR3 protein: CASSGQGGTEAFF

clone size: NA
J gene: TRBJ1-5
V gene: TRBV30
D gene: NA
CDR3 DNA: TGTGCCTGGAGTCCCCATAGCAATCAGCCCCAGCATTTT
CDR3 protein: CAWSPHSNQPQHF

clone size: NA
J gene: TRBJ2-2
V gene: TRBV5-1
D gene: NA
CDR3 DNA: TGCGCCAGCAGCATTCCTTCCCCCGGGGAGCTGTTTTTT
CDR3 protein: CASSIPSPGELFF

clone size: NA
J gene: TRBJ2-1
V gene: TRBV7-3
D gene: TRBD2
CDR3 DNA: TGTGCCAGCAGCTTTGCAGCGGGGGGAGAGGGTGAGCAGTTCTTC
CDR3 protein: CASSFAAGGEGEQFF

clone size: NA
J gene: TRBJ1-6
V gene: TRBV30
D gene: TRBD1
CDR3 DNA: TGTGCCTGGACTCCCGGGACAGCTAGTAATTCACCCCTCCACTTT
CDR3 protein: CAWTPGTASNSPLHF

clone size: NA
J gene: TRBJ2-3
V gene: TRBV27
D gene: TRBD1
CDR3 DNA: TGTGCCAGCATTACAGGGGGAGTAGATACGCAGTATTTT
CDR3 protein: CASITGGVDTQYF

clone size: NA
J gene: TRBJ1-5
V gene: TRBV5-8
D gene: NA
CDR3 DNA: TGTGCCAGCAGCTCCCCTTCACGAGGAACCAATCAGCCCCAGCATTTT
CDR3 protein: CASSSPSRGTNQPQHF

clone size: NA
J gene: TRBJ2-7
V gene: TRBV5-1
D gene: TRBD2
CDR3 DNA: TGCGCCAGCAGCTTGGATAGGGCCGGGACTATCTCCTACGAGCAGTACTTC
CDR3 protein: CASSLDRAGTISYEQYF

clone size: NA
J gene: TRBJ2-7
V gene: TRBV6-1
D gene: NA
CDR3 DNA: TGTGCCAGCAGTGAACTCCTGAGCAACTACGAGCAGTACTTC
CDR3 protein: CASSELLSNYEQYF

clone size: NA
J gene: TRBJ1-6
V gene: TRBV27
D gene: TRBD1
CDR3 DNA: TGTGCCAGCAGCTTATCGGGACAGGGAGGTTCACCCCTCCACTTT
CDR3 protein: CASSLSGQGGSPLHF

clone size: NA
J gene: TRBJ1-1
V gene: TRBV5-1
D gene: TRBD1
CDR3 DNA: TGCGCCAGCAGCTTGGACGGGACAGCAAACACTGAAGCTTTCTTT
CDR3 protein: CASSLDGTANTEAFF

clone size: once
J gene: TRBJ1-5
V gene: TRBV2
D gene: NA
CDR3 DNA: TGTGCCAGCAGTGAACATAGCAATCAGCCCCAGCATTTT
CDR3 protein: CASSEHSNQPQHF

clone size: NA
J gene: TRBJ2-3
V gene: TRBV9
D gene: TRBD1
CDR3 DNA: TGTGCCAGCAGCGTTGGGACAGGCCTAGATACGCAGTATTTT
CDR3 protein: CASSVGTGLDTQYF

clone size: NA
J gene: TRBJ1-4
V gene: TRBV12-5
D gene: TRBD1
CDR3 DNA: TGTGCTAGTGGGTTGACAGGGACGGGTGAAAAACTGTTTTTT
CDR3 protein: CASGLTGTGEKLFF

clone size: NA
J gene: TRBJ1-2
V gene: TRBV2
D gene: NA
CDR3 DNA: TGTGCCAGCAGTGAAAGTAGTGCGGGAAACTATGGCTACACCTTC
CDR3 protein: CASSESSAGNYGYTF

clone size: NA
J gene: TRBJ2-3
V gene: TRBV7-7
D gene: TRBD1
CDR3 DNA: TGTGCTAGCAGCTTAGGTCGGACAGGGAGTACTACAGATACGCAGTATTTT
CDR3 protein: CASSLGRTGSTTDTQYF

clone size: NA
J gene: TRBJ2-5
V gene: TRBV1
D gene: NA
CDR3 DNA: TGCACCAGCAGCCAAGTAAGTAGCGGGGACCCTATTGTGGAGACCCAGTACTTC
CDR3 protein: CTSSQVSSGDPIVETQYF

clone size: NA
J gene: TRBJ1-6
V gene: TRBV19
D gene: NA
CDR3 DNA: TGTGCCAGTAGTATCAAGCAGGGAAGTTGGGATTCACCCCTCCACTTT
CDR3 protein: CASSIKQGSWDSPLHF

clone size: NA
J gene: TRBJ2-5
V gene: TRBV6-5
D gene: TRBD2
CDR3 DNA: TGTGCCAGCAGTTACGGCGTGGGGGGGGAGACCCAGTACTTC
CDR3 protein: CASSYGVGGETQYF

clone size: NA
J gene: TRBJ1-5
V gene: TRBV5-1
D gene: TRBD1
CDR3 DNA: TGCGCCAGCAGCCGGACAGGGGATAGCAATCAGCCCCAGCATTTT
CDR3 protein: CASSRTGDSNQPQHF

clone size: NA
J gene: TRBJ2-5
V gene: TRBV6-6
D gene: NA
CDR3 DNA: TGTGCCAGCAGCCTTGGGCAGTCCGAGAACCAAGAGACCCAGTACTTC
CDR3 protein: CASSLGQSENQETQYF

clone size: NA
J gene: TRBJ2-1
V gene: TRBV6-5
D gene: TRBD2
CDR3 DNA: TGTGCCAGCAGATCCGGGACTACGGGGAATGAGCAGTTCTTC
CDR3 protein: CASRSGTTGNEQFF

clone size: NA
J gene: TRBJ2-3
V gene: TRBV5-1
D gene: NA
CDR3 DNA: TGCGCCAGCAGCTTGGAACCGGGAGAAACGCAGTATTTT
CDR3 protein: CASSLEPGETQYF

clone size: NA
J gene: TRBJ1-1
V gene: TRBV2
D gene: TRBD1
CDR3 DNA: TGTGCCAGCAGGATGGGACAGGGGAACACTGAAGCTTTCTTC
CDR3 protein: CASRMGQGNTEAFF

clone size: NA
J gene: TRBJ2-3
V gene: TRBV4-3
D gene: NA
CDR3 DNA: TGCGCCAGCAGCCAAGATGCTGCGACAGATACGCAGTATTTT
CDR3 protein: CASSQDAATDTQYF

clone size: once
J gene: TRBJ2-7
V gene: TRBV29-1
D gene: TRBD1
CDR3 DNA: TGCAGCGTCGGGGACAGGGGGGGCTACGAGCAGTACTTC
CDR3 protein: CSVGDRGGYEQYF

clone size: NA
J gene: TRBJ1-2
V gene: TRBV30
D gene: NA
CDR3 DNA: TGTGCCTGGAGTGTAGGGAAAGGGGCAGGCTATGGCTACACCTTC
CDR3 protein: CAWSVGKGAGYGYTF

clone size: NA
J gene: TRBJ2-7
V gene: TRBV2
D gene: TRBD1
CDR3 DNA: TGTGCCAGCAGTATGACAGGGCCCTCCTACGAGCAGTACTTC
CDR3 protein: CASSMTGPSYEQYF

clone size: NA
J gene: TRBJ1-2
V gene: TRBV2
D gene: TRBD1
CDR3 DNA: TGTGCCAGCAGCCCGACAGGGTTGAGCTATGGCTACACCTTC
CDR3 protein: CASSPTGLSYGYTF

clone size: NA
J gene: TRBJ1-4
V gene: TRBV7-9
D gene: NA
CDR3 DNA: TGTGCCGGGGGACTTTTAGCTAATGAAAAACTGTTTTTT
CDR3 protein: CAGGLLANEKLFF

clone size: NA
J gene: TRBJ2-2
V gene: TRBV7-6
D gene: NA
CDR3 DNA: TGTGCCAGCTCAGGGCGCCGCAGTTCCGGGGAGCTGTTTTTT
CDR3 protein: CASSGRRSSGELFF

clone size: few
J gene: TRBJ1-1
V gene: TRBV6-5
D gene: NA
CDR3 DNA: TGTGCCAGCAGTTACCAGGGCATGAACACTGAAGCTTTCTTT
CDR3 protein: CASSYQGMNTEAFF

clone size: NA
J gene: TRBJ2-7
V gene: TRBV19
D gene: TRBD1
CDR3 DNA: TGTGCCAGTAGTATGGGACAGGGGCCCTACGAGCAGTACTTC
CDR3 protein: CASSMGQGPYEQYF

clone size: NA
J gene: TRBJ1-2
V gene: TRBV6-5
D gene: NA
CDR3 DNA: TGTGCCAGCAGTTCGCCTGGGGGGAGTGGCTACACCTTC
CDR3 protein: CASSSPGGSGYTF

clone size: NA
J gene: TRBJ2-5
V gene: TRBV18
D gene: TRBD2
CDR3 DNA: TGTGCCAGCTCACTAAAGCGGGGGCAAGAGACCCAGTACTTC
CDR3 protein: CASSLKRGQETQYF